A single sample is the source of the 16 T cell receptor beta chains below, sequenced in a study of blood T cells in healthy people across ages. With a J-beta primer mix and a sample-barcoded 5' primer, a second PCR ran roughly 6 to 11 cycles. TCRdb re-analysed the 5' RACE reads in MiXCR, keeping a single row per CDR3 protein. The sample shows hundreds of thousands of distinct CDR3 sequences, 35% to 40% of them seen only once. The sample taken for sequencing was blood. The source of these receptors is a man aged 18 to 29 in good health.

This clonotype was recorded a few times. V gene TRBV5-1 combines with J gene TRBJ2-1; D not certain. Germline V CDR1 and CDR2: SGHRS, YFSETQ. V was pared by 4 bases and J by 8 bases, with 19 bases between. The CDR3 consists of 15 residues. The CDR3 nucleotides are TGCGCCAGCAGCGTGGGGTCTTCCTCAGTCGATGAGCAGTTCTTC. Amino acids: CASSVGSSSVDEQFF.

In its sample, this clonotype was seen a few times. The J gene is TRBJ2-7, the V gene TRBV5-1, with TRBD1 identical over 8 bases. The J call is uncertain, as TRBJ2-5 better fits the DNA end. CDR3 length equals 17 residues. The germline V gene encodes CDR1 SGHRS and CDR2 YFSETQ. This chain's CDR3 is CASSLAIRTGKEGTQYF. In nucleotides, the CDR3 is TGCGCCAGCAGCTTGGCCATCCGGACAGGGAAGGAGGGGACCCAGTACTTC.

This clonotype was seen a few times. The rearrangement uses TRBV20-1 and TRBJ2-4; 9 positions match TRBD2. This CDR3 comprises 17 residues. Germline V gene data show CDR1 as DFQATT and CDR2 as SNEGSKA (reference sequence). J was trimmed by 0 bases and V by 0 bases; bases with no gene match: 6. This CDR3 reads CSARDPRLAVAKNIQYF. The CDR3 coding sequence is TGCAGTGCTAGAGATCCTAGACTAGCGGTAGCCAAAAACATTCAGTACTTC.

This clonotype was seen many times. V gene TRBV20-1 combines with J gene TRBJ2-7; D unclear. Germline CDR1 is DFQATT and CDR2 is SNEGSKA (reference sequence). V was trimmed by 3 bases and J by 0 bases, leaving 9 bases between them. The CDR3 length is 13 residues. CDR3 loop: CSARNRDSYEQYF. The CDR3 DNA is TGCAGTGCTAGGAACAGAGACTCCTACGAGCAGTACTTC.

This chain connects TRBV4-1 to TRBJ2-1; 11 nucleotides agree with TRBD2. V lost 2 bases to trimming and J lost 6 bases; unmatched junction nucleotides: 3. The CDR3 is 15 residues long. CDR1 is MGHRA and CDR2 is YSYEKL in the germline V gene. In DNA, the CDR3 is TGCGCCAGCAGCCAAACTAGCGGGGGAGCCAATGAGCAGTTCTTC. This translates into CASSQTSGGANEQFF.

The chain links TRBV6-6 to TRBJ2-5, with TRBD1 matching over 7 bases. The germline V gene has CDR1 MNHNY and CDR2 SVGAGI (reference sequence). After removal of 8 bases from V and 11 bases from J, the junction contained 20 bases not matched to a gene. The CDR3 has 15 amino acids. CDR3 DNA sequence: TGTGCCAGCGGGATGGGACAGACCCACTACAATGAGCAGTACTTC. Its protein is CASGMGQTHYNEQYF.

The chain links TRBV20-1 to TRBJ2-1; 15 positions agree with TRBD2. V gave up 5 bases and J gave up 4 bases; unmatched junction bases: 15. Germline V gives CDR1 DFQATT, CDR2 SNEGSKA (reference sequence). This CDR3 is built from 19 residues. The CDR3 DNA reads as TGCAGTGCTGCTCTCTCGGGAGGACTAGCGGGGGGGCAATACAATGAGCAGTTCTTC. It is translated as CSAALSGGLAGGQYNEQFF.

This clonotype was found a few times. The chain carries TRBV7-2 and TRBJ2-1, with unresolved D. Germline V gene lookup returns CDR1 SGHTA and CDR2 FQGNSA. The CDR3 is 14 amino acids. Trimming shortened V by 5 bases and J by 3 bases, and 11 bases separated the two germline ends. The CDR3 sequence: CASSPPLVYNEQFF. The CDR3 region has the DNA TGTGCCAGCAGCCCCCCCCTGGTCTACAATGAGCAGTTCTTC.

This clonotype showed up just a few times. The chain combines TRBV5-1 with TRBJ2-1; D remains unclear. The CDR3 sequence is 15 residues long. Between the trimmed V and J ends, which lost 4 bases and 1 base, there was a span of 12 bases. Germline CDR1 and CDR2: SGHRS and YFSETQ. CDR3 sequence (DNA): TGCGCCAGCAGCCAAACCCGGCCATCCTACAATGAGCAGTTCTTC. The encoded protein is CASSQTRPSYNEQFF.

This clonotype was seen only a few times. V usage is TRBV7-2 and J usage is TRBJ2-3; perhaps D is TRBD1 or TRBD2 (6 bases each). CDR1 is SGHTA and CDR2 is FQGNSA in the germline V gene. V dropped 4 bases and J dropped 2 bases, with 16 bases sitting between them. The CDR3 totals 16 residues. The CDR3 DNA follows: TGTGCCAGCAGCTCCCTGGGGGGCGAGAACACAGATACGCAGTATTTT. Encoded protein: CASSSLGGENTDTQYF.

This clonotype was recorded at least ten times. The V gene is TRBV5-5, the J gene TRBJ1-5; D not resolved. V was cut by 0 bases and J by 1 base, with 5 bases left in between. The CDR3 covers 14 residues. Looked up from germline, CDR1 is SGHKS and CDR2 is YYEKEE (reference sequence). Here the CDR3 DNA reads TGTGCCAGCAGCTTGGGACACAGCAATCAGCCCCAGCATTTT. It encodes CASSLGHSNQPQHF.

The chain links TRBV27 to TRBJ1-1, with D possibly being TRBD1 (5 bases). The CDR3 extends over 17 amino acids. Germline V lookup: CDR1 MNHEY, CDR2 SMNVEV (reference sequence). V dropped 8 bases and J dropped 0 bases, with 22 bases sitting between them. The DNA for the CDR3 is TGTGCCAGCCGTACGTCCCCGGCGGGGCGAATGAACACTGAAGCTTTCTTT. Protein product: CASRTSPAGRMNTEAFF.

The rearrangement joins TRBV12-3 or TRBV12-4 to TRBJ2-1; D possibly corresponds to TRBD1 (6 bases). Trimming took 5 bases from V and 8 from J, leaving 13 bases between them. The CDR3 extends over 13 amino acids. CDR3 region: CASSVDSVDEQFF. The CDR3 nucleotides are TGTGCCAGCAGTGTGGACAGCGTCGATGAGCAGTTCTTC.

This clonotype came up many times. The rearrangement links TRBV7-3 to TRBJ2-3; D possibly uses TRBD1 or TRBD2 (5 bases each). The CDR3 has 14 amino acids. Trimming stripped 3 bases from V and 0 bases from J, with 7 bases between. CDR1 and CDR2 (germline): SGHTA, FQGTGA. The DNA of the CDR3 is TGTGCCAGCAGCTTCCGGGACAGCACAGATACGCAGTATTTT. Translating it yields CASSFRDSTDTQYF.

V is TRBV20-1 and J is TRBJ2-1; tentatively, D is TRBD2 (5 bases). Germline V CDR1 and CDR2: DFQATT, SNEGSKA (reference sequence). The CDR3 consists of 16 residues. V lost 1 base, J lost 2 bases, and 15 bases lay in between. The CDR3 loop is CSARGTLGLPYNEQFF. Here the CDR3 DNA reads TGCAGTGCTAGAGGGACTCTAGGGTTACCCTACAATGAGCAGTTCTTC.

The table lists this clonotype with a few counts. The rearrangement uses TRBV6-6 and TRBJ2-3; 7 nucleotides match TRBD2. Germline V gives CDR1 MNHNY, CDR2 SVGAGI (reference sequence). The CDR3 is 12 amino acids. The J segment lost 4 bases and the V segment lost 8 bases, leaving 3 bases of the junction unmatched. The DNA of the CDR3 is TGTGCCAGCGCGGGAGAGGCAGATACGCAGTATTTT. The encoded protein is CASAGEADTQYF.